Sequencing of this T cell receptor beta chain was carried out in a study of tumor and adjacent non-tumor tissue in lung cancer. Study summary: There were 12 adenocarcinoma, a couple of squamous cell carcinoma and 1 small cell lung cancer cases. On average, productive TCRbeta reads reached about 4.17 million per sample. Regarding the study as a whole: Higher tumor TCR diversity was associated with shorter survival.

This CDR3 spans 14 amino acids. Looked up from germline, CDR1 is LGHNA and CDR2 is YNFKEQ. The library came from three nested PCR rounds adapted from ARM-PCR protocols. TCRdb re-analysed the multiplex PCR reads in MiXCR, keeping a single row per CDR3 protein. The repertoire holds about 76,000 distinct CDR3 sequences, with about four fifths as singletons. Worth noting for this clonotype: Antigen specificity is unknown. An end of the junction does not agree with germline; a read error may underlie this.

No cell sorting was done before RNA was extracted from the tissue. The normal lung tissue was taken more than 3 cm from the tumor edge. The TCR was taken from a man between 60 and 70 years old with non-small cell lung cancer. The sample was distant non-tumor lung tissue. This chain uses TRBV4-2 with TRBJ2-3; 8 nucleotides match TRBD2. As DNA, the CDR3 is TGTGCCGGCAGCCAGACCCCGGGGGGGCCTTCGCAATATTTT. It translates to CAGSQTPGGPSQYF.